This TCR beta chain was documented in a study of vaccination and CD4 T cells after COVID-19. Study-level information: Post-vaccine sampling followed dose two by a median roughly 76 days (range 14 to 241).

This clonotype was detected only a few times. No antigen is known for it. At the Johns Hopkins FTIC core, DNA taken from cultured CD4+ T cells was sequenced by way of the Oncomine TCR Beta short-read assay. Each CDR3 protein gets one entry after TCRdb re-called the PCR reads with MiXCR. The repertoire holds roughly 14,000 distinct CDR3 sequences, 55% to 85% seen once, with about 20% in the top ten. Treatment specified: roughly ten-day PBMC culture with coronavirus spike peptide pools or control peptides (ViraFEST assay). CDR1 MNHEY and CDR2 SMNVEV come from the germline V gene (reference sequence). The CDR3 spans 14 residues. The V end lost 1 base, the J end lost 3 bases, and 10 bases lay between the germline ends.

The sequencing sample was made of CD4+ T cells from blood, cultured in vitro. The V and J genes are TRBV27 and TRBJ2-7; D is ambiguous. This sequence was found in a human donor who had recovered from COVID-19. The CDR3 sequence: CASSLLGNSYEQYF. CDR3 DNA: TGTGCCAGCAGTTTATTGGGGAACAGCTACGAGCAGTACTTC.